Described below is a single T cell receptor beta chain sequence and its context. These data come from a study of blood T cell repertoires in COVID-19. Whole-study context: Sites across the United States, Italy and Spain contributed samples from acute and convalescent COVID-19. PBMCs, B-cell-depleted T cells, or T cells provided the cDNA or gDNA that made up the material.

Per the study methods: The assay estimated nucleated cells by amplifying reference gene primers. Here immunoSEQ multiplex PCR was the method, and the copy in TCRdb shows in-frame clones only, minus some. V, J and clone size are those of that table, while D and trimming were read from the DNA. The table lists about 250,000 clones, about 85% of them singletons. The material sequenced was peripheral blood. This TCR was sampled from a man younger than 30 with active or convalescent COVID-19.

The CDR3 DNA is TGTGCCAGCTCACCACCCAGCGGGGGGAACTATGGCTACACCTTC. This codes for CASSPPSGGNYGYTF. This chain joins TRBV18 and TRBJ1-2, with TRBD1 as a possible D gene (5 bases). This CDR3 comprises 15 residues. Germline lookup yields CDR1 KGHSH and CDR2 LQKENI. Trimming took 0 bases from V and 2 from J, leaving 10 bases between them.